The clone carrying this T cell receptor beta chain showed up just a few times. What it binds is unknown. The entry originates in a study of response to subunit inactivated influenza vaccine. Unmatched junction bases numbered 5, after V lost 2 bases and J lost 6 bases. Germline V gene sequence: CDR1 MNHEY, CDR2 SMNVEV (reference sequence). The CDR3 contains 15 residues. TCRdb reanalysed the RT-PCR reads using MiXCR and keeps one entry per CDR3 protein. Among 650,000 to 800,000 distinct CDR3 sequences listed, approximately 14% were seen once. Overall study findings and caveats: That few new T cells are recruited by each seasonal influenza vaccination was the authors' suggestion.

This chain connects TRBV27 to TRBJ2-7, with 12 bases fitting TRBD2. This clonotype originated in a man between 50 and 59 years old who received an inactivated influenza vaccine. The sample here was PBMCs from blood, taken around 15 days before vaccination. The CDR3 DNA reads TGTGCCAGCAGTTTAAGACTAGCGGGAGTACTCGAGCAGTACTTC. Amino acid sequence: CASSLRLAGVLEQYF.